This T cell receptor (beta chain) was captured by sequencing in a study of OX40 agonist ivuxolimab in advanced cancers. General notes on the study: Ivuxolimab, which targeted the costimulatory receptor OX40 (CD134), was an agonistic, fully human IgG2 monoclonal antibody. Intravenous ivuxolimab was administered to patients every 2 weeks at six dose levels: 0.01, 0.1, 0.3, 1.5, 3 and 10 mg/kg. Of the 50 to 55 dose-escalation patients, hepatocellular carcinoma was present in roughly 19, melanoma in roughly 15, renal cell carcinoma in 9 and head and neck cancer in 9. A male proportion of around 83% and a mean age of approximately 62 years, ranging from about 20 to 79, were recorded for the dose-escalation cohort. Prior anti-PD-1, anti-PD-L1 or anti-CTLA-4 therapy was permitted, and checkpoint inhibitors had been received by less than 45% of dose-escalation patients. Partial responses occurred in three dose-escalation patients: two with cutaneous melanoma and one with hepatocellular carcinoma. The point of sequencing TCRbeta in the periphery was to test whether ivuxolimab changed TCR sequence diversity and drove clonal T-cell expansion. The paper reports the monotherapy dose-escalation portion (N of about 54 patients) of the phase I ivuxolimab trial.

Patients with a history of autoimmune disease or receiving systemic immunosuppression were excluded from the trial. In every dose cohort, peripheral blood was drawn for TCR sequencing at baseline, cycle 4 day 1, and cycle 7 day 1. The samples were taken from a phase I, first-in-human, multicenter, open-label dose-escalation trial of ivuxolimab. The trial enrolled adults with locally advanced or metastatic head and neck squamous cell, hepatocellular, melanoma or renal cell carcinoma. CD4+ and CD8+ T cells were sorted separately from peripheral blood before TCR sequencing. With respect to this clone: Its antigen has not been determined. No per-base quality is available; no much larger clone lies one base away.

To sequence the TCRbeta CDR3 region, genomic DNA was isolated from the sorted cells. TCRbeta CDR3 regions were sequenced using the immunoSEQ Assay. TCRdb took over this immuneACCESS table, retaining in-frame rearrangements with V and J assigned. Such tables are incomplete; in checked studies, under half of the missing clones stem from an unresolved V gene, and the remainder is unexplained. The sample table records fewer than 65,000 clones; around 89% of these occur just once. The ten largest clones add up to 1.5% to 2% of the sample. Study-wide conclusions, independent of this receptor: In the 0.1-3.0 mg/kg groups, partial responders had among the lowest normalized peripheral clonal expansion, particularly in CD8+ T cells. Antigen specificity was not determined for the clonally expanded peripheral T cells. On average, CD8+ T cells showed more expanded clones than CD4+ T cells after ivuxolimab. Low levels of normalized T-cell clonal expansion were also seen in some patients who did not respond. Clonal expansion of both CD4+ and CD8+ blood T cells was observed from baseline to week 6 at doses 0.1 to 3.0 mg/kg.

A distance of 10 bases separates the germline ends of V and J, which lose 6 bases and 2 bases respectively. CDR1 and CDR2, looked up from the germline V gene (reference sequence), are MNHNY and SVGAGI. Measured from the cysteine to the phenylalanine, the CDR3 is 14 residues long. The only DNA kept is the CDR3, 42 bases in frame from the first base. This specimen consisted of CD4+ or CD8+ T cells sorted from blood, obtained in a trial of the OX40 agonist ivuxolimab. This receptor chain uses TRBV6-6 and TRBJ2-2, with the D segment identity uncertain. This receptor was taken from an adult with an advanced solid tumor such as melanoma, head and neck, liver or kidney cancer. CDR3 protein: CASRPLSNTGELFF. The DNA is as follows: TGTGCCAGCAGGCCACTAAGCAACACCGGGGAGCTGTTTTTT.